The clone carrying this T cell receptor beta chain appeared once. Its antigen remains unknown. Germline and genes: mouse. This entry comes from a study of tissue T cells after allogeneic stem cell transplantation. Findings and caveats of the study: Anatomically similar tissues had similar TCR repertoires within each patient. Tissue-detected TCR repertoire was only partly captured by blood and spleen T cells. The study did not identify alloreactive or antigen-specific tissue TCRs, and some clones might be persisting host cells.

Noted time point: mouse harvest day 7 after allogeneic transplant. The graft held 10^6 splenic CD5+ T cells and 10^7 T-cell-depleted bone marrow cells. This mouse GVHD model was MHC-mismatched B6 to BALB/c, profiled day 7 or 14. TCRdb's table, derived via immunoSEQ multiplex PCR, lists solely in-frame clones and lacks some. The sample records about 7,800 clones, 45% to 60% being singletons. Material for sequencing was gut tissue. The clonotype was recovered from a female BALB/c mouse given C57BL/6 T cells with graft-versus-host disease after an allogeneic hematopoietic cell transplant.

This chain's CDR3 is CASSFRQANTEVFF. CDR3 DNA, as far as it was read: TGTGCAAGCAGCTTTCGACAGGCAAACACAGAAGTCTTC. The rearrangement links TRBV16 to TRBJ1-1; tentative D call: TRBD1 (6 bases). The CDR3 end falls 1 residue outside the read, so it is completed with the germline J gene. V was pared by 3 bases and J by 0 bases, with 8 bases between. The germline V gene has CDR1 SGHSA and CDR2 FRNQAP. The CDR3 has 14 amino acids.